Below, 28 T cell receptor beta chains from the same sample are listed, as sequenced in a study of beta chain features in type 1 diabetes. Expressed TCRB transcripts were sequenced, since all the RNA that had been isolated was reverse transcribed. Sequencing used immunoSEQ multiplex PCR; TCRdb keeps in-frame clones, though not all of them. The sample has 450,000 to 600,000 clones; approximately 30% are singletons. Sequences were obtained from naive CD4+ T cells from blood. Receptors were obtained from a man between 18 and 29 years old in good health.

The CDR3 coding sequence is TGTGCCAGCAGTGACACTAGCGGGAGCTCGAATGAGCAGTTCTTC. Amino acids: CASSDTSGSSNEQFF. V and J are TRBV25-1 and TRBJ2-1; 11 bases line up with TRBD2. Germline CDR1 MGHDK, CDR2 SYGVNS. The trim removed 3 bases at V and 7 bases at J, leaving 5 bases unmatched. The CDR3 consists of 15 residues.

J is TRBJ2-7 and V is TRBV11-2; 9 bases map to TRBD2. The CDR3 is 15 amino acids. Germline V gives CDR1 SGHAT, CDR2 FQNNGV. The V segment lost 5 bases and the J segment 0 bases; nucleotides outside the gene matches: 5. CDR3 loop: CASSGHSGSSYEQYF. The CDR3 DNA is TGTGCCAGCAGCGGACATAGCGGGAGCTCCTACGAGCAGTACTTC. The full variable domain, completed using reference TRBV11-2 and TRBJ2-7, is EAGVAQSPRYKIIEKRQSVAFWCNPISGHATLYWYQQILGQGPKLLIQFQNNGVVDDSQLPKDRFSAERLKGVDSTLKIQPAKLEDSAVYLCASSGHSGSSYEQYFGPGTRLTVT.

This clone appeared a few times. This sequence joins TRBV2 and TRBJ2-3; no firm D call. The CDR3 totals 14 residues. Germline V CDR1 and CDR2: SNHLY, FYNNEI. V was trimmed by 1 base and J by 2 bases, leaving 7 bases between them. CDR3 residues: CASSEDRSTDTQYF. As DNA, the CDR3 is TGTGCCAGCAGTGAAGACCGGTCCACAGATACGCAGTATTTT. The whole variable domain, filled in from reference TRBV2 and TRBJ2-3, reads EPEVTQTPSHQVTQMGQEVILRCVPISNHLYFYWYRQILGQKVEFLVSFYNNEISEKSEIFDDQFSVERPDGSNFTLKIRSTKLEDSAMYFCASSEDRSTDTQYFGPGTRLTVL.

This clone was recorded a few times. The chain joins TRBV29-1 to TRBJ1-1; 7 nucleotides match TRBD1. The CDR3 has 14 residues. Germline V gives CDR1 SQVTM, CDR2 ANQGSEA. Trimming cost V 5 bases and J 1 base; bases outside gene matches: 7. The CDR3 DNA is TGCAGCGTTCTAGACAGGGTTTCGAACACTGAAGCTTTCTTT. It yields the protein CSVLDRVSNTEAFF.

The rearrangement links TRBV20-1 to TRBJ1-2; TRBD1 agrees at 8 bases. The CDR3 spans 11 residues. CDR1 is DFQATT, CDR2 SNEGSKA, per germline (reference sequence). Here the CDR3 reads CSLDRDYGYTF. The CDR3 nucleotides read TGCAGCTTGGACAGGGACTATGGCTACACCTTC.

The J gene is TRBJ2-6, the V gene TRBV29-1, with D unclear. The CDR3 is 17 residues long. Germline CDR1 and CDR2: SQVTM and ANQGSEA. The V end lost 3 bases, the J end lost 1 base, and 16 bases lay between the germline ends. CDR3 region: CSVDRPGAPSGANVLTF. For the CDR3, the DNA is TGCAGCGTTGATCGTCCAGGTGCACCTTCTGGGGCCAACGTCCTGACTTTC.

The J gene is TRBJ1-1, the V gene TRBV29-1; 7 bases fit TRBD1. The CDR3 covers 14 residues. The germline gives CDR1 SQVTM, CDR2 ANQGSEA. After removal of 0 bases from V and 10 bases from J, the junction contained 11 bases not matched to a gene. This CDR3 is CSVEEPYRGFRAFF. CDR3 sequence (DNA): TGCAGCGTTGAAGAGCCCTACAGGGGCTTTAGAGCTTTCTTT.

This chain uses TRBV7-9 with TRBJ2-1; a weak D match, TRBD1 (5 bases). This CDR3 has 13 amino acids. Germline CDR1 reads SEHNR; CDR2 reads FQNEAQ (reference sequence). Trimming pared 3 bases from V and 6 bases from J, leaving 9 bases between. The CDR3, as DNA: TGTGCCAGCAGCTTCACAGGACCCAATGAGCAGTTCTTC. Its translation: CASSFTGPNEQFF.

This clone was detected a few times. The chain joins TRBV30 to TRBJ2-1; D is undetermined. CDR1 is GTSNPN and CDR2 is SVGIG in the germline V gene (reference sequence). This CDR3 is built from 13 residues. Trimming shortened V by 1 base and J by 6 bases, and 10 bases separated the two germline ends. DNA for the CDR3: TGTGCCTGGAGTGGGGCAGGATTCAATGAGCAGTTCTTC. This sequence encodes CAWSGAGFNEQFF.

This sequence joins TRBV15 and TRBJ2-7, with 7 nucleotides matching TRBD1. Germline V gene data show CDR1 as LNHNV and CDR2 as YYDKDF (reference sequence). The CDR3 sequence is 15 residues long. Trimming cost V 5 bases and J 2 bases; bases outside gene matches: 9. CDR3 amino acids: CATSPPDRVPYEQYF. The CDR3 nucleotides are TGTGCCACCAGCCCTCCCGACAGGGTACCCTACGAGCAGTACTTC. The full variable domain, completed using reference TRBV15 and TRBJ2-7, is DAMVIQNPRYQVTQFGKPVTLSCSQTLNHNVMYWYQQKSSQAPKLLFHYYDKDFNNEADTPDNFQSRRPNTSFCFLDIRSPGLGDTAMYLCATSPPDRVPYEQYFGPGTRLTVT.

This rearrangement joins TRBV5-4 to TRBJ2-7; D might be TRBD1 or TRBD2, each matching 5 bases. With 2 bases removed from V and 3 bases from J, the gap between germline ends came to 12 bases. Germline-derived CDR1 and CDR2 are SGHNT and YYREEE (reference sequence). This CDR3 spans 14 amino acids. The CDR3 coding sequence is TGTGCCAGCAGCTTAAAGCTGGGGGTCTACGAGCAGTACTTC. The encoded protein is CASSLKLGVYEQYF.

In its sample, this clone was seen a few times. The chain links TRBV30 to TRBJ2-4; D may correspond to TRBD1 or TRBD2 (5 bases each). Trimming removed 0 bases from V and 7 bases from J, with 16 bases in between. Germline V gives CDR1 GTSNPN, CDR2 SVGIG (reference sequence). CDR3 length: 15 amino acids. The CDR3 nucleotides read TGTGCCTGGAGTGTACGGGCAGGGAGCCGGAACATTCAGTACTTC. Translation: CAWSVRAGSRNIQYF.

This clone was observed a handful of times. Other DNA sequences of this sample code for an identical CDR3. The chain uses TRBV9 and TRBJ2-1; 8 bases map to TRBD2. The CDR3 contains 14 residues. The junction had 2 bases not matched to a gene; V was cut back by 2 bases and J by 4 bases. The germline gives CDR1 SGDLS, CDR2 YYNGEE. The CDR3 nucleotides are TGTGCCAGCAGCGTGAGCGGGGGTTACAATGAGCAGTTCTTC. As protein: CASSVSGGYNEQFF.

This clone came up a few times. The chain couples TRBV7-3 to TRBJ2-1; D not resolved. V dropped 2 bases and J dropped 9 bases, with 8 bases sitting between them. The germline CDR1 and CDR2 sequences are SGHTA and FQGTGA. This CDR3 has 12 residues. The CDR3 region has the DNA TGTGCCAGCAGCTTACTAGATGGTGAGCAGTTCTTC. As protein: CASSLLDGEQFF.

The CDR3 bases are TGTGCCAGCAGCCAGACTAGCGGGAGCCTCTACGAGCAGTACTTC. Translated, it gives CASSQTSGSLYEQYF. This rearrangement joins TRBV28 to TRBJ2-7, with TRBD2 matching 12 bases. This CDR3 has 15 residues. Germline loops: CDR1 MDHEN, CDR2 SYDVKM. J gave up 3 bases and V 6 bases, and 6 bases lay outside the gene matches.

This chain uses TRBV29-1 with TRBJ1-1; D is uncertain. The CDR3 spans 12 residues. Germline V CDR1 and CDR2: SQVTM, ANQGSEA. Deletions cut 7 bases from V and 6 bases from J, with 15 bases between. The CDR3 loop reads CSARQGFAEAFF. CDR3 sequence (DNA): TGCAGCGCCAGACAAGGTTTCGCTGAAGCTTTCTTT.

This chain's CDR3 is CASTTGGTAAFF. The CDR3 nucleotides read TGTGCCAGCACCACAGGGGGCACAGCAGCTTTCTTT. This chain links TRBV6-5 with TRBJ1-1; 9 bases map to TRBD1. Trimming cost V 7 bases and J 10 bases; bases outside gene matches: 7. The CDR3 spans 12 residues. CDR1 and CDR2 (germline): MNHEY, SVGAGI.

The CDR3 DNA follows: TGTGCCAGCAGCTTGGCCGCGACAGGGGGTCTTGGCTACACCTTC. Its protein is CASSLAATGGLGYTF. The chain carries TRBV5-6 and TRBJ1-2, with 9 bases fitting TRBD1. This CDR3 contains 15 residues. Germline assignment: CDR1 SGHDT and CDR2 YYEEEE. V lost 0 bases to trimming and J lost 7 bases; unmatched junction nucleotides: 7.

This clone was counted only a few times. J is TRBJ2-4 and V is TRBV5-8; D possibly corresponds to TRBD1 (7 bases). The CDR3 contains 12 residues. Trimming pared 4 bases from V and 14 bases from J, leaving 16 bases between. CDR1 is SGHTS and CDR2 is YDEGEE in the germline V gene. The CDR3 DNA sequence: TGTGCCAGCAGCGCGGGACAGACCCTGGAGTACTTC. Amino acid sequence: CASSAGQTLEYF.

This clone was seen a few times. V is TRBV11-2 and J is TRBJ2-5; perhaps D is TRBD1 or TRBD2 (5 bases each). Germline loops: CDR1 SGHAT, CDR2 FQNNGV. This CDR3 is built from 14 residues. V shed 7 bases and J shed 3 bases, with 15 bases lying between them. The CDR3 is CASKKRTSEETQYF. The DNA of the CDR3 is TGTGCCAGCAAAAAGCGGACATCCGAAGAGACCCAGTACTTC.

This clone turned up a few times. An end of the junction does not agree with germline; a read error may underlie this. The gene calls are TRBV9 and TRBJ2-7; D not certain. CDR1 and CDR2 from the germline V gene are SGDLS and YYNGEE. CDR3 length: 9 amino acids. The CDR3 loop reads CASSVVRDF. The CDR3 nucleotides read TGTGCCAGCAGCGTAGTCCGGGACTTC.

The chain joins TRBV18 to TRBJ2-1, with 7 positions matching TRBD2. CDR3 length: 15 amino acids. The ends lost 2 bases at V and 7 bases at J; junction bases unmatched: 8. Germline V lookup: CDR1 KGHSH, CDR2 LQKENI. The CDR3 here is CASSPTAGVGNEQFF. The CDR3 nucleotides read TGTGCCAGCTCACCAACGGCGGGAGTGGGAAATGAGCAGTTCTTC.

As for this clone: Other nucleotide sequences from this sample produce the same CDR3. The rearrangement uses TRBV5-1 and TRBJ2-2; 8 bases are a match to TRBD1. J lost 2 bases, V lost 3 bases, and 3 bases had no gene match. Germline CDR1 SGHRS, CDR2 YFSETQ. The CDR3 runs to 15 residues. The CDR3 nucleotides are TGCGCCAGCAGCTCGGGACAGGCAAACACCGGGGAGCTGTTTTTT. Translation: CASSSGQANTGELFF. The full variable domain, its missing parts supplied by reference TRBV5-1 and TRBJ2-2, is KAGVTQTPRYLIKTRGQQVTLSCSPISGHRSVSWYQQTPGQGLQFLFEYFSETQRNKGNFPGRFSGRQFSNSRSEMNVSTLELGDSALYLCASSSGQANTGELFFGEGSRLTVL.

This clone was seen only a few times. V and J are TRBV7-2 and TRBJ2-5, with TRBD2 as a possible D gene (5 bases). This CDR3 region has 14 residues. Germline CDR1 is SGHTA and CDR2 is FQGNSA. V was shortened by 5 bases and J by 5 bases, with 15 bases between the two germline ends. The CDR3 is CASSGRTGRETQYF. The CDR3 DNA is TGTGCCAGCAGCGGGAGAACGGGCCGGGAGACCCAGTACTTC.

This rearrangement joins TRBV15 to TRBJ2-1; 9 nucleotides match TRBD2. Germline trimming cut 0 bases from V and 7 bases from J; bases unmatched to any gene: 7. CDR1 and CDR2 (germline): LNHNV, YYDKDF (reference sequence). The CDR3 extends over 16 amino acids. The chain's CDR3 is CATSRDLSGRSNEQFF. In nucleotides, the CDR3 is TGTGCCACCAGCAGAGATCTTAGCGGGAGAAGTAATGAGCAGTTCTTC.

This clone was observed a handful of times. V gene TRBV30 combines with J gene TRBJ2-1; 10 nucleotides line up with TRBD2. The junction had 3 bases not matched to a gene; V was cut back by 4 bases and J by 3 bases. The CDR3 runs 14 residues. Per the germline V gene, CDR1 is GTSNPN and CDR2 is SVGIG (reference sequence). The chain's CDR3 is CAWNGLAVYNEQFF. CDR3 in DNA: TGTGCCTGGAATGGACTAGCGGTCTACAATGAGCAGTTCTTC.

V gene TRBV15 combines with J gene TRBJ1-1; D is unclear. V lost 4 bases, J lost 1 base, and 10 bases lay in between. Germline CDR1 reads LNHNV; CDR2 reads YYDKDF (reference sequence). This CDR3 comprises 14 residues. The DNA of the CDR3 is TGTGCCACCAGCAAGCCGGGTACGAACACTGAAGCTTTCTTT. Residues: CATSKPGTNTEAFF.

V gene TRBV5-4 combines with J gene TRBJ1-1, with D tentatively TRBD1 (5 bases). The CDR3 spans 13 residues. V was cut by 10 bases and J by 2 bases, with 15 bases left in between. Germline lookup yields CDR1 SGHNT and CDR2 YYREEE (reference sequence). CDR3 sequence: CAVGAEQNTEAFF. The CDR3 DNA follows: TGTGCCGTAGGGGCAGAGCAAAACACTGAAGCTTTCTTT.